The clone carrying this T cell receptor beta chain was observed once. Its matching antigen is unknown. Selected positively for CCR7 and CD45RO-negative, naive CD8 cells excluded terminally differentiated effector memory CD45RA+ cells. This entry comes from a study of shared clonotypes between healthy human individuals. Study results and limitations: Estimated richness values were generally larger in naive subsets than in memory subsets. Blood was the sole source, and tissue repertoires probably differ.

TCRdb keeps only in-frame clones here, not all; method: immunoSEQ multiplex PCR. The table lists millions of clones, approximately 94% of them singletons. Germline V CDR1 and CDR2: MGHDK, SYGVNS. Trimming at V came to 3 bases and at J to 9 bases, leaving 10 bases not matched to a gene. This CDR3 is built from 15 residues. The gene calls are TRBV25-1 and TRBJ2-1, with 8 bases matching TRBD2. The source material was naive CD8+ T cells sorted from blood. This receptor was obtained from a man younger than 35 in good health. DNA of the CDR3: TGTGCCAGCAGTGACCCCGGAGCGGGGGAGTTTGAGCAGTTCTTC. Its protein product is CASSDPGAGEFEQFF.